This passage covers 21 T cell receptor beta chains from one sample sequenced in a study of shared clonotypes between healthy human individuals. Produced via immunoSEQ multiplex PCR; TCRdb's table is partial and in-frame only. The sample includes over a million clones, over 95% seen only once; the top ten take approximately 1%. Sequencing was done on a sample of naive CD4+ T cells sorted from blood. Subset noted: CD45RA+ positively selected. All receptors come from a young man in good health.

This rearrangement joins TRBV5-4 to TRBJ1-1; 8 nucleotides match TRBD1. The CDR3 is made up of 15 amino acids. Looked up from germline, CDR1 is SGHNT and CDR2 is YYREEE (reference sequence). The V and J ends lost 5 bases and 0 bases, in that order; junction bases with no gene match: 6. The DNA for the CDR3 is TGTGCCAGCAGACTCGACAGGGGTTTGAACACTGAAGCTTTCTTT. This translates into CASRLDRGLNTEAFF.

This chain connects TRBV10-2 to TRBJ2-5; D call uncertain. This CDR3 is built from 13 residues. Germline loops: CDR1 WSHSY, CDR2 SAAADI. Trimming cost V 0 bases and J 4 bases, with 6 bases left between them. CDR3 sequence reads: CASSESEVETQYF. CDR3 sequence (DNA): TGCGCCAGCAGTGAGTCAGAGGTAGAGACCCAGTACTTC.

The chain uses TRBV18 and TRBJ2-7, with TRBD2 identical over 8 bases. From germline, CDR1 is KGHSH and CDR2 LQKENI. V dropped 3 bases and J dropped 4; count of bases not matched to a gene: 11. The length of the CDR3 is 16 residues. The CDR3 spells CASSPGLVFAEYEQYF. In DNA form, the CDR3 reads TGTGCCAGCTCACCGGGACTAGTTTTTGCGGAATACGAGCAGTACTTC.

In nucleotides, the CDR3 is TGTGCCAGCAGCCCCGGGCTGCTCAAACATCAAGAGCAGTACTTC. Translating gives CASSPGLLKHQEQYF. The gene calls are TRBV7-9 and TRBJ2-7, with no clear D. The CDR3 spans 15 residues. Trimming pared 5 bases from V and 7 bases from J, leaving 21 bases between. CDR1 is SEHNR and CDR2 is FQNEAQ in the germline V gene (reference sequence).

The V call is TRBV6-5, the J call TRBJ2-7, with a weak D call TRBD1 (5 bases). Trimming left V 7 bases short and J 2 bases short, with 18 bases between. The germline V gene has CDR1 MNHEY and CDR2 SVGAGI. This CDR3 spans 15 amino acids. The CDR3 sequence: CASTPRTDKTYEQYF. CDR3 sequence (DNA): TGTGCCAGCACGCCCCGGACGGACAAAACCTACGAGCAGTACTTC.

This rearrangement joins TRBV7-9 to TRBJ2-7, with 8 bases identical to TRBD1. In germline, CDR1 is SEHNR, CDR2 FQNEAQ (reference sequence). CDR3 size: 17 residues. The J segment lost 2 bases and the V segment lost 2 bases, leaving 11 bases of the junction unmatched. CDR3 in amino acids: CASSLFTGGQGPYEQYF. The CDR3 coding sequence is TGTGCCAGCAGCTTATTCACCGGAGGACAGGGACCCTACGAGCAGTACTTC.

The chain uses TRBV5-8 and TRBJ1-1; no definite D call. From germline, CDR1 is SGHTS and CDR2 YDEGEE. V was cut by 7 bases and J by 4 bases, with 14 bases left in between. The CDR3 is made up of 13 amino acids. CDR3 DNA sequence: TGTGCCAGCGAACGAAGGCCAGGCACTGAAGCTTTCTTT. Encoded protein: CASERRPGTEAFF.

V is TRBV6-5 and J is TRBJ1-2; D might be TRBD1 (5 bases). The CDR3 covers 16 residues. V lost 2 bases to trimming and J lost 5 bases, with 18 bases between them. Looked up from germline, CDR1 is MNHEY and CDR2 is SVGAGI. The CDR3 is CASSYGPGYGGYGYTF. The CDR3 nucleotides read TGTGCCAGCAGTTACGGCCCAGGGTATGGTGGTTATGGCTACACCTTC.

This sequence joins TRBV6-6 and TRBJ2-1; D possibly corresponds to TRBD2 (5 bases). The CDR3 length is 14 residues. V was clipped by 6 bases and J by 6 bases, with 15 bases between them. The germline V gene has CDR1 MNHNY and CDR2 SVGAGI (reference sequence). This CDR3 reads CASRGSSLGNEQFF. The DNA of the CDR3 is TGTGCCAGCAGGGGGAGTTCTTTGGGCAATGAGCAGTTCTTC.

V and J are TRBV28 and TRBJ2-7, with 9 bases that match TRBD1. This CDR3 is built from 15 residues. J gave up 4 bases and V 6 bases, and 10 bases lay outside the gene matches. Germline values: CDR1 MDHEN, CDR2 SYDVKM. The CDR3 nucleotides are TGTGCCAGCAGGCCCGGGACAGGGTGGTCATACGAGCAGTACTTC. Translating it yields CASRPGTGWSYEQYF.

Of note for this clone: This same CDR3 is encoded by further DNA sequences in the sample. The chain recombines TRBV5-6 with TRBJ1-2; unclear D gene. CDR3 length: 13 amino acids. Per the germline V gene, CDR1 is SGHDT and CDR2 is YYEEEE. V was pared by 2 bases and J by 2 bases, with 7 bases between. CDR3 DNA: TGTGCCAGCAGCTTTGGCAGGAACTATGGCTACACCTTC. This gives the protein CASSFGRNYGYTF.

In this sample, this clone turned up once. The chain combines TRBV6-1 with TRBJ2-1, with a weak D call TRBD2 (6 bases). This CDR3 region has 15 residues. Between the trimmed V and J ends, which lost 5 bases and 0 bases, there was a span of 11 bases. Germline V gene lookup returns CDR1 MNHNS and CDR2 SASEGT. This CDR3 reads CASSTTGDSYNEQFF. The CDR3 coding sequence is TGTGCCAGCAGTACCACGGGAGACTCCTACAATGAGCAGTTCTTC.

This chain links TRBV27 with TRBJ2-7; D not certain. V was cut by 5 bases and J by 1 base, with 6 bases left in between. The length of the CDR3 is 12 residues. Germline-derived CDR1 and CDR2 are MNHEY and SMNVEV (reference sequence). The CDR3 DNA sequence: TGTGCCAGCAGTGCCCATTCCTACGAGCAGTACTTC. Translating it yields CASSAHSYEQYF.

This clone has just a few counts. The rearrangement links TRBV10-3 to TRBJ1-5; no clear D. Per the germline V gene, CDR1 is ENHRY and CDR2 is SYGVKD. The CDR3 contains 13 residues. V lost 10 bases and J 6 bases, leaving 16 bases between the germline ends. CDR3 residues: CASAISESQPQHF. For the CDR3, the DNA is TGTGCCAGCGCCATCAGTGAGAGTCAGCCCCAGCATTTT.

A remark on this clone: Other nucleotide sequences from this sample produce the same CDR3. The chain's CDR3 is CASSDRGYEQYF. The CDR3 DNA reads TGTGCCAGCAGTGACAGGGGGTACGAGCAGTACTTC. The chain has TRBV19 and TRBJ2-7; the match to TRBD1 covers 9 bases. The CDR3 consists of 12 residues. Germline CDR1 is LNHDA and CDR2 is SQIVND (reference sequence). Trimming removed 9 bases from V and 4 bases from J; junction bases left unmatched: 4.

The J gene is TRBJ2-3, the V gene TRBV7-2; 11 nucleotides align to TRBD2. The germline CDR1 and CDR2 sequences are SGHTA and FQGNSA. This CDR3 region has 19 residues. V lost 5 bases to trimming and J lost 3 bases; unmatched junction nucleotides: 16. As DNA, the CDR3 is TGTGCCAGCAGCAACCTCTATAGCGGGAGGGGTGCCGGGACAGATACGCAGTATTTT. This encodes CASSNLYSGRGAGTDTQYF.

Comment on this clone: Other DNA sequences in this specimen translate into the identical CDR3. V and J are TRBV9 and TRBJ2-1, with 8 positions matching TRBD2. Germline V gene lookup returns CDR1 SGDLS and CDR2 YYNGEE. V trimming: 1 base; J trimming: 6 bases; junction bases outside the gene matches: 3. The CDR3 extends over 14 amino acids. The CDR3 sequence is CASSVSGSRNEQFF. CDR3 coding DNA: TGTGCCAGCAGCGTAAGCGGGAGCCGCAATGAGCAGTTCTTC.

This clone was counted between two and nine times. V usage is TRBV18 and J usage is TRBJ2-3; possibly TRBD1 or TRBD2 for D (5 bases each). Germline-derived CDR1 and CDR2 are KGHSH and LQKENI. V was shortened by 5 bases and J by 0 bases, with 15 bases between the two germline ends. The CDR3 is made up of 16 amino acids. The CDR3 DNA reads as TGTGCCAGCTCATCACGGGACGAGACTAGCACAGATACGCAGTATTTT. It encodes CASSSRDETSTDTQYF.

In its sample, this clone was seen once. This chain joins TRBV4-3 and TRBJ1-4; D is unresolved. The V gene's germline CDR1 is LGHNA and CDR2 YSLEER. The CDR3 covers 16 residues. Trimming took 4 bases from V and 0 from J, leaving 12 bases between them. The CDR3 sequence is CASSLYKPSTNEKLFF. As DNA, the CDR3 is TGCGCCAGCAGCCTCTATAAGCCATCAACTAATGAAAAACTGTTTTTT.

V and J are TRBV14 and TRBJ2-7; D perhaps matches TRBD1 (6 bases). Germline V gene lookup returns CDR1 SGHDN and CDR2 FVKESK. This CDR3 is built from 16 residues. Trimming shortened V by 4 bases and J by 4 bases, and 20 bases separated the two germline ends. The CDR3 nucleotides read TGTGCCAGCAGCCCAAGCGACAGGTTTCGTAGGTACGAGCAGTACTTC. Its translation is CASSPSDRFRRYEQYF.

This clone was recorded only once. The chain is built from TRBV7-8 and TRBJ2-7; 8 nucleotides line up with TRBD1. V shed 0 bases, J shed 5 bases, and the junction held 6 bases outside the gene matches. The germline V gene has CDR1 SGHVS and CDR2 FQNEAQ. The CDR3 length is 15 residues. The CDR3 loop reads CASSLARDRNNEQYF. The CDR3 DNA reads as TGTGCCAGCAGCTTAGCCCGGGACAGGAACAACGAGCAGTACTTC.